These T cell receptor beta chains were read from a single sample in a study of shared clonotypes between healthy human individuals. TCRdb keeps only in-frame clones here, not all; method: immunoSEQ multiplex PCR. Of 2 million to 2.5 million clones in the sample, under 95% were seen once. Material for sequencing was naive CD4+ T cells from PBMCs. Receptors originate from a man between 18 and 35 years old in good health. Some clones in this sample may be carry-over from other donors' samples. Both conserved end residues are part of each CDR3. The D gene is left open where the match is weak. Rows give clone size only sometimes, using once, few, many, or a class for an expanded clone.

NA	NA	TRBV5-4	TRBJ2-3	TGTGCCAGCAGCTTGGCGGGGCGGGCACACCGATCAGATACGCAGTATTTT	CASSLAGRAHRSDTQYF
NA	NA	TRBV6-4	TRBJ2-1	TGTGCCAGCAGTCCGTATCTATCCCCCTACAATGAGCAGTTCTTC	CASSPYLSPYNEQFF
NA	NA	TRBV5-1	TRBJ1-1	TGCGCCAGCAGCCCCTCTGCGGGGGGAACTGAAGCTTTCTTT	CASSPSAGGTEAFF
NA	NA	TRBV10-1	TRBJ2-4	TGCGCCAGCAGCTGGGGGCAGGAAAACATTCAGTACTTC	CASSWGQENIQYF
NA	NA	TRBV4-1	TRBJ1-6	TGCGCCAGCAGCCAAGCTAGCTCCTATAATTCACCCCTCCACTTT	CASSQASSYNSPLHF
NA	NA	TRBV28	TRBJ2-5	TGTGCCACCGCGACCGGGGGAGGAACCTGGCGGGCCCAGTACTTC	CATATGGGTWRAQYF
NA	NA	TRBV5-6	TRBJ2-5	TGTGCCAGCAGCTTGGTTGTCGAGGGGACCCAGTACTTC	CASSLVVEGTQYF
NA	NA	TRBV11-1	TRBJ2-7	TGTGCCAGCAGCGCGACAGTTACCCCCTCCTACGAGCAGTACTTC	CASSATVTPSYEQYF
NA	TRBD1	TRBV28	TRBJ2-5	TGTGCCAGCAGATCCGGGACAGGGTTTTTGGAGACCCAGTACTTC	CASRSGTGFLETQYF
NA	NA	TRBV5-8	TRBJ1-1	TGTGCCAGCAGCTTAAGCAGGTTGAACACTGAAGCTTTCTTT	CASSLSRLNTEAFF
NA	NA	TRBV4-1	TRBJ2-5	TGCGCCGGCAGCCAAGTAGTACAGATCGAGACCCAGTACTTC	CAGSQVVQIETQYF
NA	NA	TRBV7-9	TRBJ1-1	TGTGCCAGCAGCTTAGCCACTGAAGCTTTCTTT	CASSLATEAFF
NA	NA	TRBV21-1	TRBJ2-3	TGTGCCAGCAGGCTGGTGCGGGACGGCACAGATACGCAGTATTTT	CASRLVRDGTDTQYF
NA	NA	TRBV30	TRBJ2-7	TGTGCCTGGAGTGGGCCGGGGGATCACGAGCAGTACTTC	CAWSGPGDHEQYF
NA	TRBD2	TRBV7-9	TRBJ2-2	TGTGCCAGCAGCCGGTTAGCGGGGAACACCGGGGAGCTGTTTTTT	CASSRLAGNTGELFF
NA	TRBD1	TRBV6-6	TRBJ1-3	TGTGCCAGCAGTCCAGGGGGGACCATATATTTT	CASSPGGTIYF
NA	TRBD1	TRBV7-2	TRBJ2-3	TGTGCCAGCAGCAACCGACAGGGGGTTATAGATACGCAGTATTTT	CASSNRQGVIDTQYF
NA	NA	TRBV6-1	TRBJ2-7	TGTGCCAGCAGAGGGGGGTACGAGCAGTACTTC	CASRGGYEQYF
once	TRBD1	TRBV30	TRBJ2-4	TGTGCCTGGACTAGGGGACAGGTAGTAGCCAAAAACATTCAGTACTTC	CAWTRGQVVAKNIQYF
NA	NA	TRBV5-1	TRBJ2-3	TGCGCCAGCAGACGAGAGATACTAGAGGAGGGAGGAGATACGCAGTATTTT	CASRREILEEGGDTQYF
few	NA	TRBV7-9	TRBJ1-5	TGTGCCAGCAGCGGTGGGGTTGGCAATCAGCCCCAGCATTTT	CASSGGVGNQPQHF
few	TRBD1	TRBV7-8	TRBJ1-2	TGTGCCAGCAGCCCGACAGGGGACTATGGCTACACCTTC	CASSPTGDYGYTF
NA	TRBD1	TRBV5-1	TRBJ2-3	TGCGCCAGCAGCTTGGGACAGGGGGGTACGCAGTATTTT	CASSLGQGGTQYF
NA	TRBD1	TRBV9	TRBJ2-7	TGTGCCAGCAGCGTAGGTGGGACAGGGGTCGAGCAGTACTTC	CASSVGGTGVEQYF
NA	NA	TRBV19	TRBJ1-1	TGTGCCAGTAGCACTGGGTGGGCTCGGACTGAAGCTTTCTTT	CASSTGWARTEAFF
once	NA	TRBV5-1	TRBJ1-3	TGCGCCAGCAGCTTGGCCGTTTCAGCTGGAAACACCATATATTTT	CASSLAVSAGNTIYF
NA	NA	TRBV9	TRBJ1-5	TGTGCCAGCAGCAGACTACCAAATCAGCCCCAGCATTTT	CASSRLPNQPQHF
NA	TRBD2	TRBV18	TRBJ2-1	TGTGCCAGCTCACCACGCGGTGGACTAGCGGGAGGGCCGGCGGGCAATGAGCAGTTCTTC	CASSPRGGLAGGPAGNEQFF
NA	NA	TRBV27	TRBJ1-4	TGTGCCAGCAGTAGAGAGAGAAGTACGGAAAAACTGTTTTTT	CASSRERSTEKLFF
NA	TRBD1	TRBV6-6	TRBJ1-2	TGTGCCAGCAGTTACGGGCAGGGGGCCAACAACTATGGCTACACCTTC	CASSYGQGANNYGYTF
NA	TRBD2	TRBV5-1	TRBJ2-7	TGCGCCAGCATAAACGGGACTAGCGGATCCTACGAGCAGTACTTC	CASINGTSGSYEQYF
NA	TRBD2	TRBV5-4	TRBJ2-1	TGTGCCAGCAGCCAAGGACTAGCGGGATACAATGAGCAGTTCTTC	CASSQGLAGYNEQFF
NA	NA	TRBV7-9	TRBJ1-1	TGTGCCGCAACGGACAGTGCCATGAACACTGAAGCTTTCTTT	CAATDSAMNTEAFF
NA	NA	TRBV7-9	TRBJ1-4	TGTGCCAGCAGCTTAGGGCAGGGAGCAACTAATGAAAAACTGTTTTTT	CASSLGQGATNEKLFF
NA	TRBD2	TRBV2	TRBJ2-6	TGTGCCAGCAGAATAGGACTAGCGGGAGCTGGGGCCAACGTCCTGACTTTC	CASRIGLAGAGANVLTF
NA	TRBD2	TRBV7-9	TRBJ2-4	TGTGCCAGCAGCGGCGTACTAGCGGGAGTATCCAAAAACATTCAGTACTTC	CASSGVLAGVSKNIQYF
NA	NA	TRBV7-3	TRBJ2-2	TGTGCCAGCAGCTTAACTGGCGAGGACACCGGGGAGCTGTTTTTT	CASSLTGEDTGELFF
NA	TRBD1	TRBV30	TRBJ2-2	TGTGCCTGGACCCCACTGGACAGGGAGAACACCGGGGAGCTGTTTTTT	CAWTPLDRENTGELFF
NA	TRBD2	TRBV5-5	TRBJ2-2	TGTGCCACCCGGACTAGCGGGAGGCCCCTCACCGGGGAGCTGTTTTTT	CATRTSGRPLTGELFF
NA	NA	TRBV7-7	TRBJ2-5	TGTGCCAGCAGCCCTACAGGGCCGGGCTACCAAGAGACCCAGTACTTC	CASSPTGPGYQETQYF
NA	TRBD1	TRBV4-2	TRBJ1-2	TGTGCCAGCAGCCAAGAGGGCCCCAGTGGGACAGGGTATGGCTACACCTTC	CASSQEGPSGTGYGYTF
once	NA	TRBV30	TRBJ1-5	TGTGCCTGGAGTCAAGGGTACGGGGGGTGGTCGAGCAATCAGCCCCAGCATTTT	CAWSQGYGGWSSNQPQHF
few	NA	TRBV6-1	TRBJ1-3	TGTGCCAGCAGTGAACGGGGCTCTGGAAACACCATATATTTT	CASSERGSGNTIYF
NA	NA	TRBV15	TRBJ2-3	TGTGCCACCAGCAGAGGGGTTAGCAGTCCCTCAGATACGCAGTATTTT	CATSRGVSSPSDTQYF
NA	NA	TRBV6-1	TRBJ1-3	TGTGCCAGCAGTGTCATAGGAGCCCGGAACACCATATATTTT	CASSVIGARNTIYF
NA	TRBD2	TRBV6-5	TRBJ2-7	TGTGCCAGCATGCGGGGGGCCAACGAGCAGTACTTC	CASMRGANEQYF
NA	NA	TRBV5-1	TRBJ1-4	TGCGCCAGCAGCTTGGCCGGGGAGGAAAAACTGTTTTTT	CASSLAGEEKLFF
NA	NA	TRBV2	TRBJ1-5	TGTGCCAGCAGTACACAGAATAGCAATCAGCCCCAGCATTTT	CASSTQNSNQPQHF
few	NA	TRBV7-2	TRBJ2-5	TGTGCCAGCAGCTTACGTCAAGAGACCCAGTACTTC	CASSLRQETQYF
NA	NA	TRBV6-6	TRBJ1-5	TGTGCCAGCAGTCTAGAGGCAGGGATGAGCAATCAGCCCCAGCATTTT	CASSLEAGMSNQPQHF
once	NA	TRBV5-1	TRBJ1-2	TGCGCCAGCAGCTTGGGCCAGCATGGCTACACCTTC	CASSLGQHGYTF
NA	NA	TRBV28	TRBJ2-7	TGTGCCAGCAGTTCCAGGGAATCTGTCTCCTACGAGCAGTACTTC	CASSSRESVSYEQYF
few	NA	TRBV6-5	TRBJ1-1	TGTGCCAGCAGTACCTCTGGGCGGACGAACACTGAAGCTTTCTTT	CASSTSGRTNTEAFF
NA	TRBD2	TRBV7-6	TRBJ2-5	TGTGCCAGCAGGGTGACTAGCGCACGAGCCCAAGAGACCCAGTACTTC	CASRVTSARAQETQYF
NA	TRBD1	TRBV9	TRBJ2-7	TGTGCCAGCAGCGTACAGGGGGCCGGGTACGAGCAGTACTTC	CASSVQGAGYEQYF
NA	NA	TRBV6-5	TRBJ1-4	TGTGCCAGCAGTTACTCTACCGGGACTCGGGAAAAACTGTTTTTT	CASSYSTGTREKLFF
NA	NA	TRBV19	TRBJ2-2	TGTGCCAGTAGTCGGGTACACAACACCGGGGAGCTGTTTTTT	CASSRVHNTGELFF
few	NA	TRBV7-3	TRBJ1-1	TGTGCCAGCAGCACCAGGGGAAGGACTGAAGCTTTCTTT	CASSTRGRTEAFF
NA	NA	TRBV19	TRBJ2-5	TGTGCCAGTAGTATCCTCTTCCCAGGGACCCAGTACTTC	CASSILFPGTQYF